This T cell receptor (beta chain) originates from a study of cytomegalovirus exposure and HLA in healthy donors. Study-wide background: Earlier findings included about 120 million unique TCR beta sequences obtained from around 180 million T cells. Study results and caveats: For most subjects, TCR beta sequences were reported to predict HLA-A and HLA-B alleles with accuracy.

Both 60 Vbeta primers and 13 Jbeta primers went into the PCR. TCRdb's copy holds only in-frame clones and misses some; the assay was immunoSEQ multiplex PCR. In the table there are more than 90,000 clones, about four fifths of which are singletons. A remark on this clone: What it binds is not known.

Trimming cost V 4 bases and J 9 bases, with 18 bases left between them. Looked up from germline, CDR1 is GTSNPN and CDR2 is SVGIG (reference sequence). This CDR3 spans 13 amino acids. Material for sequencing was PBMCs. V usage is TRBV30 and J usage is TRBJ1-1; D may be TRBD1 (5 bases). The sequence was obtained from a woman aged 70-85 years in good health and CMV-seropositive. This chain's CDR3 is CAWTLGEGRKAFF. The CDR3 DNA follows: TGTGCCTGGACCCTAGGGGAGGGACGGAAAGCTTTCTTT.